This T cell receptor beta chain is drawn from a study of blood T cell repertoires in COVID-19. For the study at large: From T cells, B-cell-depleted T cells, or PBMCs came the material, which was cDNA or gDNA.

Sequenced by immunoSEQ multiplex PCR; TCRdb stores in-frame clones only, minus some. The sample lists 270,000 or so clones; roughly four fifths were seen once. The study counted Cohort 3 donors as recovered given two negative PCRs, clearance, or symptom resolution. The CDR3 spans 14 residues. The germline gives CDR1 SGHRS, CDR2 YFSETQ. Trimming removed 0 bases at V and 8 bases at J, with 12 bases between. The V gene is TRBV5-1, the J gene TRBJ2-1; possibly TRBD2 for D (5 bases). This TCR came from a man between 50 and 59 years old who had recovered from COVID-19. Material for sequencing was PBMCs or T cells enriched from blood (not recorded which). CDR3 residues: CASSLGPDYDEQFF. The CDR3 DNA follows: TGCGCCAGCAGCTTGGGACCCGACTATGATGAGCAGTTCTTC.